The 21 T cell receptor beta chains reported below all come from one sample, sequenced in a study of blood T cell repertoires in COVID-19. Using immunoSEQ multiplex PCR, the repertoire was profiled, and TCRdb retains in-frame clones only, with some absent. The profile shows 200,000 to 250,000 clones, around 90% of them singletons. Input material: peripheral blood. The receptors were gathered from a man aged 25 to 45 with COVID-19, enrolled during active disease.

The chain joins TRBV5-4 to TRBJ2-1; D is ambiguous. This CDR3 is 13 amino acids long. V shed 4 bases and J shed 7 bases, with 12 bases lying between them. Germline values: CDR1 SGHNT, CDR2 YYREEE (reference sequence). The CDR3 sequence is CASSTIRLNEQFF. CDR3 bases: TGTGCCAGCAGCACTATCCGGTTGAATGAGCAGTTCTTC.

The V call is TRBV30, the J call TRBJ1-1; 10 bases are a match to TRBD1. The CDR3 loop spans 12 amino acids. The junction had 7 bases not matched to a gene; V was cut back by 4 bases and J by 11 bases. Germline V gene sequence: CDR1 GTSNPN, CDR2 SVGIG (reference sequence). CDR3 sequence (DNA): TGTGCCTGGAACCCCTGGACAGGGGGGGCTTTCTTT. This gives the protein CAWNPWTGGAFF.

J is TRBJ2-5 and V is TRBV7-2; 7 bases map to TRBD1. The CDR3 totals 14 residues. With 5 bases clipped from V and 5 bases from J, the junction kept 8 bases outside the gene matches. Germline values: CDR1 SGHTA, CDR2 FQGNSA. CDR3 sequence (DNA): TGTGCCAGCAGCACCATGACAGGGCGGGAGACCCAGTACTTC. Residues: CASSTMTGRETQYF.

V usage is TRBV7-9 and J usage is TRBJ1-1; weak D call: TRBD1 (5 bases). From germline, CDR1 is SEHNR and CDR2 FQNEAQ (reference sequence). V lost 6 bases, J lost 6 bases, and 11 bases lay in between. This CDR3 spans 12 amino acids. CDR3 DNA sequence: TGTGCCAGCAGGTATGGGGGGGCTGAAGCTTTCTTT. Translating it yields CASRYGGAEAFF.

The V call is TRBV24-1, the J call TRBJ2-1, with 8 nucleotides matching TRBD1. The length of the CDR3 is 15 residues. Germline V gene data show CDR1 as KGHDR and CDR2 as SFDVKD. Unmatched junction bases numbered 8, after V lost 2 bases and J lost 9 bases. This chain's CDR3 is CATSDSGRGLGEQFF. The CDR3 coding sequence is TGTGCCACCAGTGATTCGGGCAGGGGGCTGGGTGAGCAGTTCTTC.

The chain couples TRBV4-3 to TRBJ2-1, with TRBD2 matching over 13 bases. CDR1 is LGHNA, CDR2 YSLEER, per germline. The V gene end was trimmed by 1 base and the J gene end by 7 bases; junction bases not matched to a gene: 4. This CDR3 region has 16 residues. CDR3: CASSQVGLAGANEQFF. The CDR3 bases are TGCGCCAGCAGCCAAGTAGGACTAGCGGGAGCAAATGAGCAGTTCTTC.

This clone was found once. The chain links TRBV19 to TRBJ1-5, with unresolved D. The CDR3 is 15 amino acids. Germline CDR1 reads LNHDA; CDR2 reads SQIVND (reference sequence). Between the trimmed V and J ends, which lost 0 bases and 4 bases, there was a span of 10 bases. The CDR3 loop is CASSIDRGSNQPQHF. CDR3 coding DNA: TGTGCCAGTAGTATAGATCGTGGCAGTAATCAGCCCCAGCATTTT.

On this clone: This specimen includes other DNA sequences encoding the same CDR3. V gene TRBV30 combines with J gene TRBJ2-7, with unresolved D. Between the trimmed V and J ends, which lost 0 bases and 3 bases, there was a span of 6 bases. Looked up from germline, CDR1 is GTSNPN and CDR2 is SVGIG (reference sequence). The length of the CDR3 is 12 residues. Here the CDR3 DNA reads TGTGCCTGGAGTGTATTGAGCTACGAGCAGTACTTC. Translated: CAWSVLSYEQYF.

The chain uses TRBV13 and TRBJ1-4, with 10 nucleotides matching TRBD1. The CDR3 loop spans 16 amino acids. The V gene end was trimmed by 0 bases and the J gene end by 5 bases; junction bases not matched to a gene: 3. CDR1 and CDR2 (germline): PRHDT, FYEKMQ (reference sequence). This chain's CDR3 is CASSLGRQGANEKLFF. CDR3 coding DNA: TGTGCCAGCAGCTTAGGGAGACAGGGGGCCAATGAAAAACTGTTTTTT. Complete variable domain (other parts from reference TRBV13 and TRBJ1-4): AAGVIQSPRHLIKEKRETATLKCYPIPRHDTVYWYQQGPGQDPQFLISFYEKMQSDKGSIPDRFSAQQFSDYHSELNMSSLELGDSALYFCASSLGRQGANEKLFFGSGTQLSVL.

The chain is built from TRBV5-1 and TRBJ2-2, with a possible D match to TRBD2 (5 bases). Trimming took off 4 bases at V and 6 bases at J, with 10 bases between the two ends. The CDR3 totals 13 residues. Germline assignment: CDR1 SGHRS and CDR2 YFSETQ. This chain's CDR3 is CASSPGNSGELFF. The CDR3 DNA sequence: TGCGCCAGCAGCCCGGGGAATTCCGGGGAGCTGTTTTTT.

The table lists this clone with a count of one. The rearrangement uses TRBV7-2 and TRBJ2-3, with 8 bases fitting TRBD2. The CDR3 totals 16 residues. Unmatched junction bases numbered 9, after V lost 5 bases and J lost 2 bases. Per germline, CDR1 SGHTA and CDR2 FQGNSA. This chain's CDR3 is CASSVVLAAITDTQYF. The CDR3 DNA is TGTGCCAGCAGCGTCGTACTAGCGGCGATCACAGATACGCAGTATTTT.

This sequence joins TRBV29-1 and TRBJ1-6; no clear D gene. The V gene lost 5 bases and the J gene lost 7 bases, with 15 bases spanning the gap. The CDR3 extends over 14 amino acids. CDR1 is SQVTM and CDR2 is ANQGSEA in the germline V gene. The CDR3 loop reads CSVKLMELNSPLHF. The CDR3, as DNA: TGCAGCGTTAAGTTAATGGAGCTGAATTCACCCCTCCACTTT.

CDR3 DNA: TGCAGTGCTAGACAGGGGGAGACCCAGTACTTC. Its translation: CSARQGETQYF. This chain joins TRBV20-1 and TRBJ2-5; possible D gene TRBD1, 6 bases. The CDR3 runs to 11 residues. The ends were cut back, 2 bases at V and 5 bases at J, with 6 bases in the middle. Germline assignment: CDR1 DFQATT and CDR2 SNEGSKA (reference sequence).

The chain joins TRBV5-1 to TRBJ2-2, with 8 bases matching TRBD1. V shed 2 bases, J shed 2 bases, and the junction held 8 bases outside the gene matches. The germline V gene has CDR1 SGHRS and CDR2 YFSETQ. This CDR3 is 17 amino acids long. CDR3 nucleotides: TGCGCCAGCAGCTTCAACCGCGCAGGGGGCAACACCGGGGAGCTGTTTTTT. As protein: CASSFNRAGGNTGELFF.

The DNA of the CDR3 is TGTGCCAGCAGCGTAGTAGGGGCGGGGGGGCGAGATACGCAGTATTTT. Its protein is CASSVVGAGGRDTQYF. This rearrangement joins TRBV9 to TRBJ2-3; 9 bases map to TRBD2. Trimming at V came to 0 bases and at J to 5 bases, leaving 7 bases not matched to a gene. The CDR3 has 16 amino acids. CDR1 and CDR2 (germline): SGDLS, YYNGEE.

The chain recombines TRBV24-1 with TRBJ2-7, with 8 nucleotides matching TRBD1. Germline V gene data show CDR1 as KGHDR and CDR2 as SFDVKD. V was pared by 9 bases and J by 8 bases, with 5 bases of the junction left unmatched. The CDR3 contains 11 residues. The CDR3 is CATGQGNKQYF. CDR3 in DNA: TGTGCCACCGGACAGGGCAATAAGCAGTACTTC.

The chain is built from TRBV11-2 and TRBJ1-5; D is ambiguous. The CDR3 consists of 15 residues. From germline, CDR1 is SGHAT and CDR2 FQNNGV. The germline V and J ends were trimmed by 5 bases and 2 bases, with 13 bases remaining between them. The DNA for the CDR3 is TGTGCCAGCAGCCCTGGCCGGGTCGGCAATCAGCCCCAGCATTTT. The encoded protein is CASSPGRVGNQPQHF.

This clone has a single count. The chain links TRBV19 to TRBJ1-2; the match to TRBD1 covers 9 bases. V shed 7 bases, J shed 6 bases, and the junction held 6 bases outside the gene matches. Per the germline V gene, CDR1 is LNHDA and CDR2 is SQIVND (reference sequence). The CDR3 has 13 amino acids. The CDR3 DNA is TGTGCCAGTAATAGGGGACAGGGTGATGGCTACACCTTC. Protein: CASNRGQGDGYTF.

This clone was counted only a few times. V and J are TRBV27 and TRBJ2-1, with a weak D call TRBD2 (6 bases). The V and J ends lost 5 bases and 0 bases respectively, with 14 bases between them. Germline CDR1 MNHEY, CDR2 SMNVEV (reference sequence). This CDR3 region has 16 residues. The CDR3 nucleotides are TGTGCCAGCAGTCCCTCCGGAGGGAGCTCCTACAATGAGCAGTTCTTC. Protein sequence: CASSPSGGSSYNEQFF.

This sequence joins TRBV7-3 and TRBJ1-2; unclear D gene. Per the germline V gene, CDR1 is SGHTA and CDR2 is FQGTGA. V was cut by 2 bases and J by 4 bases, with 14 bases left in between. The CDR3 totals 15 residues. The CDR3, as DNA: TGTGCCAGCAGCTTATACCAAGACACTTCCTATGGCTACACCTTC. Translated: CASSLYQDTSYGYTF.

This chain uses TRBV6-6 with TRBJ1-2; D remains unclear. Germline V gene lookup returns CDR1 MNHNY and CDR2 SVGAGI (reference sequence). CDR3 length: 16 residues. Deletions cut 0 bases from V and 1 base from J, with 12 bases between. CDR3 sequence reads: CASSYSSLRDNYGYTF. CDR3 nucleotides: TGTGCCAGCAGTTACTCGTCTCTACGGGATAACTATGGCTACACCTTC.